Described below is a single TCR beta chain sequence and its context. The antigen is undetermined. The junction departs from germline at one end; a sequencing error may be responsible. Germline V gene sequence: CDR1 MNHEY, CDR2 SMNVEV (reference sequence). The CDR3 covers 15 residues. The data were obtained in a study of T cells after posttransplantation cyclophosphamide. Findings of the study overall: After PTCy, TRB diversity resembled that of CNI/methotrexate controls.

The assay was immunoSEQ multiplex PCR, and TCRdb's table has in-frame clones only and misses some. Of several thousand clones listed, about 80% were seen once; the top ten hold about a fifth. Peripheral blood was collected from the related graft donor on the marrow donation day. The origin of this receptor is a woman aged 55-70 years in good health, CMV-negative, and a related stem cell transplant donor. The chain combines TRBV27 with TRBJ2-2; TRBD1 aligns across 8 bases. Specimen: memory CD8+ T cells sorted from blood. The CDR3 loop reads CASSYTGGEHRGAVF. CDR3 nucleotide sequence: TGTGCCAGCAGCTACACAGGGGGTGAGCACCGGGGAGCTGTTTTT.